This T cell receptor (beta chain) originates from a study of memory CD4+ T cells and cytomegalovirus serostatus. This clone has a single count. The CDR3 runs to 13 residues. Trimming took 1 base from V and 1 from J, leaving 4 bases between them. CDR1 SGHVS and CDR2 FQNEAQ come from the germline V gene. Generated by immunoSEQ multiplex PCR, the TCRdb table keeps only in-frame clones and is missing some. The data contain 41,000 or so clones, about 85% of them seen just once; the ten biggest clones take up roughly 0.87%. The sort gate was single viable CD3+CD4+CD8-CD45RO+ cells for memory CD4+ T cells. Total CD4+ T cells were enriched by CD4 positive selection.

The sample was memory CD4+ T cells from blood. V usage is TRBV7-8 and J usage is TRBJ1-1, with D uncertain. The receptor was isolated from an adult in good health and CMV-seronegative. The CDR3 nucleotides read TGTGCCAGCAGCTTAGTGGAGAACACTGAAGCTTTCTTT. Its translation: CASSLVENTEAFF.